These T cell receptor beta chains were read from a single sample in a study of blood T cell repertoires in COVID-19. Clones were sequenced by immunoSEQ multiplex PCR, and TCRdb holds only the in-frame ones, with some missing. The sample records 130,000 to 150,000 clones, 88% being singletons. The sequencing input was peripheral blood. These receptor sequences come from a man aged 50-59 years with active or convalescent COVID-19. Each CDR3 is given with its conserved first and last residue. D genes are given only for firm matches.

V gene: TRBV28
D gene: TRBD1
J gene: TRBJ2-3
CDR3 protein: CASIHLGQGHRDTQYF

V gene: TRBV4-3
D gene: TRBD1
J gene: TRBJ2-2
CDR3 protein: CASSQVIRRQGADTGELFF

V gene: TRBV5-1
D gene: TRBD2
J gene: TRBJ2-3
CDR3 protein: CASSLTGTSGRNADTQYF

V gene: TRBV10-2
D gene: .
J gene: TRBJ1-4
CDR3 protein: CASSTQGSEKLFF

V gene: TRBV29-1
D gene: TRBD1
J gene: TRBJ2-3
CDR3 protein: CSVGQGKTDTQYF

V gene: TRBV5-1
D gene: TRBD1
J gene: TRBJ2-5
CDR3 protein: CASSLTGADQETQYF

V gene: TRBV6-2/TRBV6-3
D gene: .
J gene: TRBJ1-1
CDR3 protein: CASSPQRTEAFF

V gene: TRBV28
D gene: TRBD1
J gene: TRBJ1-2
CDR3 protein: CASSSSGTGVYGYTF

V gene: TRBV4-2
D gene: TRBD1
J gene: TRBJ1-5
CDR3 protein: CASSDPTGGNNQPQHF

V gene: TRBV13
D gene: TRBD2
J gene: TRBJ2-3
CDR3 protein: CASSLERLAGRTDTQYF

V gene: TRBV7-3
D gene: TRBD1
J gene: TRBJ1-2
CDR3 protein: CASSPGQNYGYTF

V gene: TRBV3-1/TRBV3-2
D gene: TRBD1
J gene: TRBJ1-2
CDR3 protein: CASSQDHREIDRVPFYGYTF